This entry features one TCR beta chain sequence. The antigen is not known. In the authors' workflow: There were no quality scores in the junction-only immunoSEQ sequences, so filtering differed. Assay: immunoSEQ multiplex PCR; the TCRdb copy retains only in-frame clones and omits some. The DNA was the basis for D and trimming; V, J and clone size are from that table. The table lists a few million clones, 85% to 95% of them singletons, with 0.14% in the top ten. The sample is drawn from a study of shared clonotypes between healthy human individuals. Overall study findings and caveats: Across several donors, naive CD4 shared 5% to 6%, naive CD8 3.5% to 4%, memory CD4 roughly 2.4%, memory CD8 0.4% to 0.5%. The expectation was that sequencing depth would affect clonotype sharing among donors.

Germline V gene data show CDR1 as SGHTA and CDR2 as FQGNSA. This CDR3 is built from 13 residues. Trimming cost V 3 bases and J 6 bases, with 12 bases left between them. Input material: naive CD4+ T cells sorted from blood. Sample subset: CD45RA+ positively selected. The receptor comes from a man in his late teens or twenties in good health. V gene TRBV7-2 combines with J gene TRBJ2-7; D is unresolved. In DNA, the CDR3 is TGTGCCAGCAGCTTCACACTAAACGGCGAGCAGTACTTC. This gives the protein CASSFTLNGEQYF. Supplemented by reference TRBV7-2 and TRBJ2-7, the full variable domain reads GAGVSQSPSNKVTEKGKDVELRCDPISGHTALYWYRQSLGQGLEFLIYFQGNSAPDKSGLPSDRFSAERTGGSVSTLTIQRTQQEDSAVYLCASSFTLNGEQYFGPGTRLTVT.